The 8 T cell receptor beta chains reported below all come from one sample, sequenced in a study of regulatory T cells in long-lasting Graves disease. Sequencing libraries for TCR beta were prepared with iRepertoire HTBI primers and Arm-PCR of CDR3 regions. TCRdb used MiXCR to reprocess the multiplex PCR reads, holding one entry per CDR3 protein. The repertoire holds approximately 440,000 distinct CDR3 sequences, with 15% to 20% as singletons. The time point is: newly diagnosed GD, antithyroid drugs for less than 3 months. From PBMCs, RNA was extracted and then used to make the TCR library. These data were also filed under a second study, of T cells in Graves' hyperthyroidism and ophthalmopathy.

Here the sequenced sample was peripheral blood mononuclear cells (PBMCs), taken at new diagnosis, from a patient treated with antithyroid drugs. These receptors all stem from a man aged 35 to 55 with Graves disease.

This clonotype has only a few counts. This chain joins TRBV14 and TRBJ2-7; D may be TRBD2 (6 bases). Germline V gives CDR1 SGHDN, CDR2 FVKESK. The CDR3 is 15 residues long. The V end was cut by 2 bases, the J end by 3 bases, with 14 bases between. CDR3 coding DNA: TGTGCCAGCAGCCAAAAATACGGGACTCGCTACGAGCAGTACTTC. Residues: CASSQKYGTRYEQYF.

In this sample, this clonotype turned up many times. V usage is TRBV7-6 and J usage is TRBJ2-1; TRBD2 matches at 8 bases. This CDR3 is built from 14 residues. Germline V lookup: CDR1 SGHVS, CDR2 FNYEAQ. The trim removed 7 bases at V and 7 bases at J, leaving 9 bases unmatched. DNA for the CDR3: TGTGCCAGCACCCTCGGGGGACTAGGGAATGAGCAGTTCTTC. It translates to CASTLGGLGNEQFF.

This clonotype appeared a few times. The rearrangement uses TRBV20-1 and TRBJ2-7; TRBD2 agrees at 7 bases. There are 13 residues in the CDR3. V gave up 5 bases and J gave up 3 bases; unmatched junction bases: 7. Germline V lookup: CDR1 DFQATT, CDR2 SNEGSKA (reference sequence). Written as DNA, the CDR3 is TGCAGTGCTCGACCGGGACTATACTACGAGCAGTACTTC. Its translation: CSARPGLYYEQYF.

In this sample, this clonotype turned up many times. The genes are TRBV2 and TRBJ1-1, with no clear D. V was clipped by 3 bases and J by 1 base, with 6 bases between them. The length of the CDR3 is 13 residues. Germline CDR1 is SNHLY and CDR2 is FYNNEI. CDR3: CASSDWQNTEAFF. The CDR3 nucleotides read TGTGCCAGCAGTGATTGGCAGAACACTGAAGCTTTCTTT.

The chain joins TRBV12-3 or TRBV12-4 to TRBJ2-7; TRBD1 matches at 9 bases. The CDR3 is 15 residues long. V lost 3 bases, J lost 0 bases, and 3 bases stayed unmatched. The CDR3 nucleotides are TGTGCCAGCAGTTTTGGGACAGGGAGCTCCTACGAGCAGTACTTC. Translation gives CASSFGTGSSYEQYF.

This clonotype was picked up a small number of times. The chain is built from TRBV7-9 and TRBJ1-2; the D is unclear. Germline assignment: CDR1 SEHNR and CDR2 FQNEAQ (reference sequence). The V end was cut by 1 base, the J end by 2 bases, with 8 bases between. The CDR3 runs 14 residues. In DNA form, the CDR3 reads TGTGCCAGCAGCTTAGGCTCAGGAAACTATGGCTACACCTTC. Translated, it gives CASSLGSGNYGYTF. The full variable domain, in which reference TRBV7-9 and TRBJ1-2 provide the parts outside the CDR3, is DTGVSQNPRHKITKRGQNVTFRCDPISEHNRLYWYRQTLGQGPEFLTYFQNEAQLEKSRLLSDRFSAERPKGSFSTLEIQRTEQGDSAMYLCASSLGSGNYGYTFGSGTRLTVV.

The chain recombines TRBV20-1 with TRBJ2-2; D remains ambiguous. Germline V gene sequence: CDR1 DFQATT, CDR2 SNEGSKA (reference sequence). CDR3 length: 13 amino acids. Trimming removed 1 base from V and 0 bases from J, with 3 bases in between. CDR3: CSARGSNTGELFF. DNA for the CDR3: TGCAGTGCTAGAGGGTCGAACACCGGGGAGCTGTTTTTT.

Only a few counts were recorded for this clonotype. The J gene is TRBJ2-5, the V gene TRBV7-9; 11 bases agree with TRBD2. CDR3 length equals 19 residues. Germline V CDR1 and CDR2: SEHNR, FQNEAQ (reference sequence). V dropped 5 bases and J dropped 3; count of bases not matched to a gene: 17. CDR3 sequence: CASSDIGVAGGRAKETQYF. The CDR3 DNA follows: TGTGCCAGCAGCGACATCGGGGTAGCGGGAGGGCGCGCCAAAGAGACCCAGTACTTC.